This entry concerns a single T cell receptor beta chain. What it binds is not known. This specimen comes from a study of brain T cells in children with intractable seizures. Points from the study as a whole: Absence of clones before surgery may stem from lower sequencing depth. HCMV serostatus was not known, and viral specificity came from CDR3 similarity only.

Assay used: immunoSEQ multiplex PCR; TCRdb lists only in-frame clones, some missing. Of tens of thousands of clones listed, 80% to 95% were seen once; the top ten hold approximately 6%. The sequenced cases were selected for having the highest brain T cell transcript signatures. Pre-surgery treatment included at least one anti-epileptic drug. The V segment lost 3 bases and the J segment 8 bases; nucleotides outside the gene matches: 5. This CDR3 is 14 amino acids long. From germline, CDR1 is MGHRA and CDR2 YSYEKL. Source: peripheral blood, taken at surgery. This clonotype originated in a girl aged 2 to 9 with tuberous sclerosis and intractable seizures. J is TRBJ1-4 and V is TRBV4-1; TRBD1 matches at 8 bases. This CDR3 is CASSQDRVGEKLFF. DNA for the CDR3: TGCGCCAGCAGCCAGGACAGGGTAGGGGAAAAACTGTTTTTT.